This T cell receptor (beta chain) is from a study of a mutant IDH1 vaccine in newly diagnosed glioma. Study as a whole: Radiotherapy alone preceded vaccination by 4-6 weeks; alternatively, vaccination started with temozolomide cycles. The sex distribution of treated patients was approximately 62% male and approximately 40% female, with a mean age of roughly 40 years. Prior therapy was radiotherapy, temozolomide, or both; most received both.

As regards this clone: The antigen remains undetermined.

Time point meaning: week 5, during vaccination. Each dose of the vaccine consisted of 300 ug of mutant IDH1 20-mer peptide, with topical imiquimod. Sequencing used immunoSEQ multiplex PCR; TCRdb keeps in-frame clones, though not all of them. The sample shows roughly 39,000 clones, about 80% of them seen only once. This CDR3 region has 18 residues. Germline V gene lookup returns CDR1 PRHDT and CDR2 FYEKMQ (reference sequence). The V end was cut by 0 bases, the J end by 2 bases, with 19 bases between. This rearrangement joins TRBV13 to TRBJ2-5; D perhaps matches TRBD2 (8 bases). This receptor was identified in a middle-aged man with glioma. The source was PBMCs, collected from a glioma patient whose treatment included an IDH1 peptide vaccine. CDR3 nucleotide sequence: TGTGCCAGCAGCTTAGGTCGGGGGGGCCCAGGGGGGCAAGAGACCCAGTACTTC. Residues: CASSLGRGGPGGQETQYF.